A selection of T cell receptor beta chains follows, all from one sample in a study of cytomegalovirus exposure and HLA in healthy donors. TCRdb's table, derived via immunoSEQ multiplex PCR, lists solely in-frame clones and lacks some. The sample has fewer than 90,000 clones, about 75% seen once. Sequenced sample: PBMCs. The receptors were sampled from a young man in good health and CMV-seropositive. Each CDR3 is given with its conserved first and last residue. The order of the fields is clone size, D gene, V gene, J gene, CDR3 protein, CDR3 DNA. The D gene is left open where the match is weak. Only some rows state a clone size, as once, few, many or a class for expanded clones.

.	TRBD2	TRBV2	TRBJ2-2	CASSEEAGGPTGELFF	TGTGCCAGCAGTGAAGAGGCGGGGGGGCCCACCGGGGAGCTGTTTTTT
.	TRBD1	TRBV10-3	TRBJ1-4	CAIRSQGANEKLFF	TGTGCCATCAGAAGTCAGGGGGCGAATGAAAAACTGTTTTTT
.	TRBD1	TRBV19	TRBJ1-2	CAIGTGGDGYTF	TGTGCCATCGGGACAGGGGGCGATGGCTACACCTTC
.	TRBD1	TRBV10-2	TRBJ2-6	CASSAGTGVSGANVLTF	TGCGCCAGCAGTGCCGGGACAGGCGTCTCTGGGGCCAACGTCCTGACTTTC
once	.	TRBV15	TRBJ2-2	CATSRDLGVGLNTGELFF	TGTGCCACCAGCAGAGATCTGGGAGTCGGCTTGAACACCGGGGAGCTGTTTTTT
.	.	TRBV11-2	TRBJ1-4	CASSSQIATNEKLFF	TGTGCCAGCAGCTCACAGATTGCAACTAATGAAAAACTGTTTTTT
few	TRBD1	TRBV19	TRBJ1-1	CASSMGLRGPGTEAFF	TGTGCCAGTAGTATGGGACTCAGGGGGCCAGGCACTGAAGCTTTCTTT
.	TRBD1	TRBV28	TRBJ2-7	CASRGTGGSYEQYF	TGTGCCAGCAGGGGGACAGGGGGCTCCTACGAGCAGTACTTC
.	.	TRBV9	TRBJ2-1	CASSVDLGLDEQFF	TGTGCCAGCAGCGTAGACCTAGGACTGGATGAGCAGTTCTTC
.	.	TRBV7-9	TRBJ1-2	CASSLGQGISYGYTF	TGTGCCAGCAGCTTAGGCCAGGGGATCAGCTATGGCTACACCTTC
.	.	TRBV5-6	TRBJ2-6	CASSPLRRLFDSGANVLTF	TGTGCCAGCAGCCCACTGCGCAGGCTATTCGATTCTGGGGCCAACGTCCTGACTTTC
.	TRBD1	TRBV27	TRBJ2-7	CASSKPGQGPYEQYF	TGTGCCAGCAGCAAACCGGGACAGGGACCCTACGAGCAGTACTTC
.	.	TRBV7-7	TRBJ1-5	CASSIRPGPKDSNQPQHF	TGTGCCAGCAGCATACGCCCGGGTCCGAAAGATAGCAATCAGCCCCAGCATTTT
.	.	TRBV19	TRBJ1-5	CASRLREGAVSSNQPQHF	TGTGCCAGTAGGCTCCGGGAGGGCGCAGTAAGTAGCAATCAGCCCCAGCATTTT
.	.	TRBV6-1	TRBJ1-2	CASSVINSPGAGYTF	TGTGCCAGCAGTGTCATAAATTCCCCTGGGGCTGGCTACACCTTC
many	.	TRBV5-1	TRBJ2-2	CASSFNGNTGELFF	TGCGCCAGCAGCTTTAACGGGAACACCGGGGAGCTGTTTTTT
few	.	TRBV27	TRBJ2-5	CASSSSGESQYF	TGTGCCAGCAGTTCGAGTGGGGAGTCCCAGTACTTC
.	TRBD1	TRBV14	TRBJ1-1	CASSQDWWTGRGHRNTEAFF	TGTGCCAGCAGCCAAGATTGGTGGACGGGCAGGGGGCACAGGAACACTGAAGCTTTCTTT
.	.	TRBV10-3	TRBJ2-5	CAISESEQKETQYF	TGTGCCATCAGTGAGTCGGAGCAGAAGGAGACCCAGTACTTC
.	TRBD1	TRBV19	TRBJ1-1	CASSKGTGLAFF	TGTGCCAGTAGTAAGGGGACAGGGTTAGCTTTCTTT
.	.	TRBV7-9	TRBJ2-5	CASSLAAAETQYF	TGTGCCAGCAGCTTAGCGGCGGCGGAGACCCAGTACTTC
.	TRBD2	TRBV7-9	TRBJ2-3	CSSSLQTSGVTDTQYF	TGTTCCAGCAGCTTACAGACTAGCGGGGTCACAGATACGCAGTATTTT
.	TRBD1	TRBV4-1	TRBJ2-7	CASSRTMTGGSYEQYF	TGCGCCAGCAGCCGGACCATGACAGGGGGCTCCTACGAGCAGTACTTC
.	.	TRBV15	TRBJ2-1	CATSRDLSTGNEQFF	TGTGCCACCAGCAGAGATCTTAGCACTGGTAATGAGCAGTTCTTC
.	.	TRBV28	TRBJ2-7	CASRRGGTAYEQYF	TGTGCCAGCAGGAGGGGGGGAACTGCCTACGAGCAGTACTTC
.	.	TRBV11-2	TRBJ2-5	CASSVSRGQETQYF	TGTGCCAGCAGCGTATCCCGGGGTCAAGAGACCCAGTACTTC
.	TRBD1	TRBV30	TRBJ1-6	CACALGQRNSPLHF	TGTGCCTGCGCCTTGGGACAGAGAAATTCACCCCTCCACTTT
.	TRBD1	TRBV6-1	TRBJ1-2	CASRGGDRGSGYTF	TGTGCCAGCAGAGGTGGGGACAGGGGGTCGGGCTACACCTTC
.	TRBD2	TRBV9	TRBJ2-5	CASSVGIGGETQYF	TGTGCCAGCAGCGTAGGGATCGGGGGGGAGACCCAGTACTTC
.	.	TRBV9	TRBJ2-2	CASSVESRRAAGELFF	TGTGCCAGCAGCGTAGAGTCCAGGCGCGCCGCCGGGGAGCTGTTTTTT
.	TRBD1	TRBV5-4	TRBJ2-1	CASSAGQVDGEQFF	TGTGCCAGCAGCGCCGGACAGGTCGATGGTGAGCAGTTCTTC
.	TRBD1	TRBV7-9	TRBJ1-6	CSSSPGTGPYNSPLHF	TGTTCCAGCAGTCCCGGGACAGGGCCTTATAATTCACCCCTCCACTTT
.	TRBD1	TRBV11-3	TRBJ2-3	CASSSGQGDTDTQYF	TGTGCCAGCAGCTCGGGACAGGGGGACACAGATACGCAGTATTTT
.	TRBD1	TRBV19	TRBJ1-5	CASSQTGGEGQPQHF	TGTGCCAGTAGTCAGACAGGGGGCGAAGGTCAGCCCCAGCATTTT
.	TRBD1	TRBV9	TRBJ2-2	CASSVVGQGARTGELFF	TGTGCCAGCAGCGTAGTGGGACAGGGGGCGAGAACCGGGGAGCTGTTTTTT
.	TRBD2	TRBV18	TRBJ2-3	CASSPSGGAVDTQYF	TGTGCCAGCTCACCAAGCGGGGGGGCCGTAGATACGCAGTATTTT
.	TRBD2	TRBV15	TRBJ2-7	CATSPWRPSGGYEQYF	TGTGCCACCAGCCCCTGGCGGCCTAGCGGGGGATACGAGCAGTACTTC
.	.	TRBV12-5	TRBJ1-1	CASGLEGGATEAFF	TGTGCTAGTGGTTTGGAAGGGGGGGCCACTGAAGCTTTCTTT
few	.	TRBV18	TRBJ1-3	CASSPQGSGNTIYF	TGTGCCAGCTCACCGCAGGGTTCTGGAAACACCATATATTTT
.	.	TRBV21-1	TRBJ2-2	CASRTRGQENTGELFF	TGTGCCAGCAGAACCCGAGGACAAGAGAACACCGGGGAGCTGTTTTTT
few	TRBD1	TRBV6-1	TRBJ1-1	CASSRQGAGTEAFF	TGTGCCAGCAGTCGTCAGGGGGCTGGGACTGAAGCTTTCTTT
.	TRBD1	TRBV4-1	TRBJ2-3	CASSRDNQGAGTDTQYF	TGCGCCAGCAGCCGAGATAATCAGGGGGCTGGCACAGATACGCAGTATTTT
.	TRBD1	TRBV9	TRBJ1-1	CASSGGSDRDTEAFF	TGTGCCAGCAGCGGAGGAAGCGACAGGGACACTGAAGCTTTCTTT
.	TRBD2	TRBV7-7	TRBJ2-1	CASSLALAGGPNEQFF	TGTGCCAGCAGCTTAGCGCTAGCGGGGGGGCCAAATGAGCAGTTCTTC
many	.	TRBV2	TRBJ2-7	CASSESVREQYF	TGTGCCAGCAGTGAATCCGTCCGGGAGCAGTACTTC
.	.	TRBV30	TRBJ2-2	CAWRGGSTGELFF	TGTGCCTGGAGGGGGGGTTCCACCGGGGAGCTGTTTTTT
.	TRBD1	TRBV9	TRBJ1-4	CASSSGQTATNEKLFF	TGTGCCAGCAGCTCGGGACAGACTGCAACTAATGAAAAACTGTTTTTT
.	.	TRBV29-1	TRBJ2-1	CSVESYNEQFF	TGCAGCGTTGAGAGCTACAATGAGCAGTTCTTC